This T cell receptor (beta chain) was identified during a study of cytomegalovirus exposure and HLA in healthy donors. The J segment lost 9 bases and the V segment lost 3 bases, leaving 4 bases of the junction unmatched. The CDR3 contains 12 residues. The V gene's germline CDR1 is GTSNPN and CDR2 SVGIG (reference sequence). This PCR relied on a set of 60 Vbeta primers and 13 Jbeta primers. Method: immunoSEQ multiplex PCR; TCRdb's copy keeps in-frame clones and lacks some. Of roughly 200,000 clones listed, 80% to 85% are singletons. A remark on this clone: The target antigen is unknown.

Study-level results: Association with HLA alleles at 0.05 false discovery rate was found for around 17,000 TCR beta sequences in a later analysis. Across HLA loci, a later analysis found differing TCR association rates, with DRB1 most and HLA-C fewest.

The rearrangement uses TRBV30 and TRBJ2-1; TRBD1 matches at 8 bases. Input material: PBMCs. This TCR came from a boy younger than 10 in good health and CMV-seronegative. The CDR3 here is CAWRATGGEQFF. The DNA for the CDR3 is TGTGCCTGGAGAGCCACAGGGGGTGAGCAGTTCTTC.